These T cell receptor beta chains were read from a single sample in a study of T cell responses to AZD1222 COVID-19 vaccine. Using immunoSEQ multiplex PCR, the repertoire was profiled, and TCRdb retains in-frame clones only, with some absent. This table holds 100,000 or so clones, roughly 87% found once. The sequenced sample was peripheral blood, obtained on day 0 of AZD1222 vaccination. Receptors were obtained from an adult in good health. Both conserved end residues are part of each CDR3. D genes are given only for firm matches. Clone size is stated in some rows and not others, as once, few, many or a class when expanded.

abundance: NA; v_gene: TRBV7-3; d_gene: TRBD2; j_gene: TRBJ2-5; CDR3nt: TGTGCCAGCAGCCGGGACTATCAAGAGACCCAGTACTTC; CDR3aa: CASSRDYQETQYF
abundance: NA; v_gene: TRBV10-3; d_gene: NA; j_gene: TRBJ2-3; CDR3nt: TGTGCCATCAGTGAGGAGCCCCGGAGCACGGATACGCAGTATTTT; CDR3aa: CAISEEPRSTDTQYF
abundance: NA; v_gene: TRBV2; d_gene: TRBD1; j_gene: TRBJ1-5; CDR3nt: TGTGCCAGCGTACGGACAGGGGATCAGCCCCAGCATTTT; CDR3aa: CASVRTGDQPQHF
abundance: few; v_gene: TRBV6-4; d_gene: NA; j_gene: TRBJ2-2; CDR3nt: TGTGCCAGCAGTGACGGGAGTTCTGGGGAGCTGTTTTTT; CDR3aa: CASSDGSSGELFF
abundance: NA; v_gene: TRBV9; d_gene: TRBD1; j_gene: TRBJ2-7; CDR3nt: TGTGCCAGCAGCGTAGACGACAGGGTCTACGAGCAGTACTTC; CDR3aa: CASSVDDRVYEQYF
abundance: once; v_gene: TRBV7-6; d_gene: TRBD1; j_gene: TRBJ2-1; CDR3nt: TGTGCCAGCAGCTTAAGCCCCGGGACAGCTAGCTCCTACAATGAGCAGTTCTTC; CDR3aa: CASSLSPGTASSYNEQFF
abundance: NA; v_gene: TRBV3-1/TRBV3-2; d_gene: NA; j_gene: TRBJ1-2; CDR3nt: TGTGCCAGCAGCCAAGGAGTTAGATCTGGCTACACCTTC; CDR3aa: CASSQGVRSGYTF
abundance: NA; v_gene: TRBV2; d_gene: NA; j_gene: TRBJ2-5; CDR3nt: TGTGCCGTTCCGGGTCCAATGGCAGAGACCCAGTACTTC; CDR3aa: CAVPGPMAETQYF
abundance: NA; v_gene: TRBV14; d_gene: NA; j_gene: TRBJ1-5; CDR3nt: TGTGCCAGCAGCCCCGGTGGGGGGCCCCAGCATTTT; CDR3aa: CASSPGGGPQHF
abundance: NA; v_gene: TRBV14; d_gene: TRBD2; j_gene: TRBJ2-3; CDR3nt: TGTGCCAGCAGCCGACCGACTAGCGGGGGGCTCACAGATACGCAGTATTTT; CDR3aa: CASSRPTSGGLTDTQYF
abundance: NA; v_gene: TRBV15; d_gene: NA; j_gene: TRBJ1-6; CDR3nt: TGTGCCACCAGCAGGGATCCGGGCCGGACGAATTCACCCCTCCACTTT; CDR3aa: CATSRDPGRTNSPLHF
abundance: NA; v_gene: TRBV3-1/TRBV3-2; d_gene: NA; j_gene: TRBJ1-2; CDR3nt: TGTGCCAGCAGCCAAGCTAACGGGAACAACTATGGCTACACCTTC; CDR3aa: CASSQANGNNYGYTF
abundance: NA; v_gene: TRBV5-5; d_gene: NA; j_gene: TRBJ2-1; CDR3nt: TGTGCCAGCAGCTTTTGGGCCAATGAGCAGTTCTTC; CDR3aa: CASSFWANEQFF
abundance: NA; v_gene: TRBV5-4; d_gene: NA; j_gene: TRBJ2-5; CDR3nt: TGTGCCAGCAGCGGTCGAGCGGAGGAAGAGACCCAGTACTTC; CDR3aa: CASSGRAEEETQYF
abundance: NA; v_gene: TRBV6-4; d_gene: NA; j_gene: TRBJ1-1; CDR3nt: TGTGCCAGCAGTTTCAATCGGCCTCCTAGGGCTTTCTTT; CDR3aa: CASSFNRPPRAFF
abundance: NA; v_gene: TRBV9; d_gene: NA; j_gene: TRBJ2-1; CDR3nt: TGTGCCAGCAGCGTCGCCGGGACTCTGTCCTACAATGAGCAGTTCTTC; CDR3aa: CASSVAGTLSYNEQFF
abundance: NA; v_gene: TRBV15; d_gene: NA; j_gene: TRBJ1-6; CDR3nt: TGTGCCACCAGCAGAGACAGGGGAGGATCACCCCTCCACTTT; CDR3aa: CATSRDRGGSPLHF
abundance: few; v_gene: TRBV7-9; d_gene: NA; j_gene: TRBJ1-2; CDR3nt: TGTGCCAGCAGCCTACAGGGTGACTATGGCTACACCTTC; CDR3aa: CASSLQGDYGYTF
abundance: NA; v_gene: TRBV12-3/TRBV12-4; d_gene: TRBD2; j_gene: TRBJ2-7; CDR3nt: TGTGCCAGCGGGCGGGGGTCCATCTACGAGCAGTACTTC; CDR3aa: CASGRGSIYEQYF
abundance: NA; v_gene: TRBV10-3; d_gene: NA; j_gene: TRBJ1-6; CDR3nt: TGTGCCATCAGCTCGGGGTTTAATTCACCCCTCCACTTT; CDR3aa: CAISSGFNSPLHF
abundance: NA; v_gene: TRBV6-7; d_gene: NA; j_gene: TRBJ1-5; CDR3nt: TGTGCCAGCAGTTACTCTCGCCCACAGGGTTTGGGGCAGCCCCAGCATTTT; CDR3aa: CASSYSRPQGLGQPQHF
abundance: NA; v_gene: TRBV6-6; d_gene: NA; j_gene: TRBJ1-2; CDR3nt: TGTGCCAGCGGTACCTGGGGGGGCGGACATGGCTACACCTTC; CDR3aa: CASGTWGGGHGYTF
abundance: NA; v_gene: TRBV21-1; d_gene: NA; j_gene: TRBJ1-2; CDR3nt: TGTGCCAGCAGCAAATCGCACAGGCGCATGAACTATGGCTACACCTTC; CDR3aa: CASSKSHRRMNYGYTF
abundance: NA; v_gene: TRBV7-2; d_gene: TRBD2; j_gene: TRBJ2-2; CDR3nt: TGTGCCAGCAGCCCCAGCGCGGGGGGCGGGGCCGGGGAGCTGTTTTTT; CDR3aa: CASSPSAGGGAGELFF
abundance: NA; v_gene: TRBV5-4; d_gene: TRBD2; j_gene: TRBJ2-1; CDR3nt: TGTGCCAGCAGCTGGGGGGGACTGGCAAATGAGCAGTTCTTC; CDR3aa: CASSWGGLANEQFF
abundance: NA; v_gene: TRBV5-1; d_gene: TRBD1; j_gene: TRBJ1-1; CDR3nt: TGCGCCAGCAGCCCTCTGGACAGGGCGAACACTGAAGCTTTCTTT; CDR3aa: CASSPLDRANTEAFF